These T cell receptor beta chains were read from a single sample in a study of shared clonotypes between healthy human individuals. Measured with immunoSEQ multiplex PCR; TCRdb has only the in-frame clones, and not every one. This repertoire shows about 690,000 clones, 90% found once; its top ten account for less than 40%. The sample consisted of memory CD8+ T cells from PBMCs. These receptors were collected from a man between 18 and 29 years old in good health. Some clones in this sample may be carry-over from other donors' samples. CDR3s include the opening cysteine and the closing phenylalanine or tryptophan. D genes are given only for firm matches. Size is stated for part of the rows, as once, few or many counts, or as a class when the clone is expanded.

D gene	clone size	V gene	J gene	CDR3 DNA	CDR3 protein
-	-	TRBV2	TRBJ1-1	TGTGCCAGCAGGCAACGGGGGAACACTGAAGCTTTCTTT	CASRQRGNTEAFF
-	-	TRBV12-5	TRBJ2-5	TGTGCTAGTGCGAGGGGCCGAGAGACCCAGTACTTC	CASARGRETQYF
-	once	TRBV4-2	TRBJ2-7	TGTGCCAGCAGCCAAAAGACGGAGTACGAGCAGTACTTC	CASSQKTEYEQYF
-	-	TRBV9	TRBJ2-3	TGTGCCAGCAGCCAGCACCCGTCCCAATTCACAGATACGCAGTATTTT	CASSQHPSQFTDTQYF
-	once	TRBV27	TRBJ2-7	TGTGCCAGCAGCCTACGACCCTCGGGACACCAAGATGAGCAGTACTTC	CASSLRPSGHQDEQYF
-	-	TRBV29-1	TRBJ2-7	TGCAGCGTTGAAGATCCCGAAAAGTCATCCTACGAGCAGTACTTC	CSVEDPEKSSYEQYF
TRBD1	-	TRBV6-1	TRBJ1-4	TGTGCCAGCAGTGAAGGGGGCAGGGGGCTTAATGAAAAACTGTTTTTT	CASSEGGRGLNEKLFF
TRBD2	-	TRBV27	TRBJ2-5	TGTGCCAGCAGTCACTCCGAGACTAGCGGGAGACAGACCCAGTACTTC	CASSHSETSGRQTQYF
TRBD2	-	TRBV4-1	TRBJ2-3	TGCGCCAGCAGCCAAGATAGTAGCGGGATAGCAGATACGCAGTATTTT	CASSQDSSGIADTQYF
-	once	TRBV14	TRBJ1-1	TGTGCCAGCAGCCAATGGTCGGGACCCACTGAAGCTTTCTTT	CASSQWSGPTEAFF
TRBD2	-	TRBV5-6	TRBJ2-7	TGTGCCAGCAGCTCCCGACTAGCGGGAGTGGTCTACGAGCAGTACTTC	CASSSRLAGVVYEQYF